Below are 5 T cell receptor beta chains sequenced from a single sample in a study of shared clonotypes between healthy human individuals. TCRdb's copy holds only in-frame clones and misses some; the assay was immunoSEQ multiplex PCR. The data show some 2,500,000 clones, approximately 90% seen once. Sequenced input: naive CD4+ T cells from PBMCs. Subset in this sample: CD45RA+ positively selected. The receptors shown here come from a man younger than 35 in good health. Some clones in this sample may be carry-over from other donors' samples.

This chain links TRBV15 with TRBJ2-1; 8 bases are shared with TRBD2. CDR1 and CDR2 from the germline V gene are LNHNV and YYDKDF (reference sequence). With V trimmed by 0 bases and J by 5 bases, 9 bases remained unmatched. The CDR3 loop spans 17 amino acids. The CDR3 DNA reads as TGTGCCACCAGCAGAGATCGCTTTAGCGGGACTAACAATGAGCAGTTCTTC. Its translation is CATSRDRFSGTNNEQFF. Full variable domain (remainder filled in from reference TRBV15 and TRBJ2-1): DAMVIQNPRYQVTQFGKPVTLSCSQTLNHNVMYWYQQKSSQAPKLLFHYYDKDFNNEADTPDNFQSRRPNTSFCFLDIRSPGLGDTAMYLCATSRDRFSGTNNEQFFGPGTRLTVL.

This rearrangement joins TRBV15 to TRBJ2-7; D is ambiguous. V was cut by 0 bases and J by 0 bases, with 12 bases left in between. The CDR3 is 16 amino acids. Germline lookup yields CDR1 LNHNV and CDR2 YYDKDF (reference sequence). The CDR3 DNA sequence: TGTGCCACCAGCAGAGATTCTGCACAGAGCTCCTACGAGCAGTACTTC. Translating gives CATSRDSAQSSYEQYF.

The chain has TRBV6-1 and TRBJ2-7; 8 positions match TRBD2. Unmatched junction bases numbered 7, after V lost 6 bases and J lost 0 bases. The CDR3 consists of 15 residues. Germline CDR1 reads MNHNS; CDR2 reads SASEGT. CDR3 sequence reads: CASRAGLASSYEQYF. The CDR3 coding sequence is TGTGCCAGCAGAGCCGGACTAGCCAGCTCCTACGAGCAGTACTTC.

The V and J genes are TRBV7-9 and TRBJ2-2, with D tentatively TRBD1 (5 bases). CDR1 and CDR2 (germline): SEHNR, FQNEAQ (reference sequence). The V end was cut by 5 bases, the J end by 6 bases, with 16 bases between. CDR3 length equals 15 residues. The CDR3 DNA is TGTGCCAGCAGCCGAAGACTGGTGGGGCCCGGGGAGCTGTTTTTT. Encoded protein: CASSRRLVGPGELFF. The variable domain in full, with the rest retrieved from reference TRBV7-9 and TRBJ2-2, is DTGVSQNPRHKITKRGQNVTFRCDPISEHNRLYWYRQTLGQGPEFLTYFQNEAQLEKSRLLSDRFSAERPKGSFSTLEIQRTEQGDSAMYLCASSRRLVGPGELFFGEGSRLTVL.

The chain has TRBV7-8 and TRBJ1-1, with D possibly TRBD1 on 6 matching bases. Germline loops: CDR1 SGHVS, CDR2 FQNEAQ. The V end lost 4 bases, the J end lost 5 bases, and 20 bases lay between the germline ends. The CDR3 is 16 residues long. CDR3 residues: CASSSQGSLLSTEAFF. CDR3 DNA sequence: TGTGCCAGCAGCTCCCAGGGGTCCCTTTTGAGTACTGAAGCTTTCTTT.